Below, one TCR beta chain is given with its context. Antigen specificity is unknown. The sorted regulatory T cells were CD4+, CD25-high and CD127-low, with genomic DNA sequenced. This entry is derived from a study of regulatory and conventional T cells in RAG deficiency. The study's findings and limits: Omenn CD25-high CD127-low cells may be activated cells, not true Tregs. Treg unique TCR beta sequences were 90 to 100-fold fewer in Omenn syndrome and CID/AS patients than controls.

TCRdb's copy holds only in-frame clones and misses some; the assay was immunoSEQ multiplex PCR. Of roughly 30,000 clones in the sample, just over 90% were seen once. The same specimen was also included in a second study, on regulatory T cells. That work contributes: The primer mix had 52 TRBV and 13 TRBJ primers. In patients, unique TRB V-J pairs were restricted and V/J usage skewed, especially in Tregs.

The specimen was Tregs sorted from blood. The sequence was obtained from a human donor in good health.

The CDR3 reads CASSSRTGPDTQYF. CDR3 DNA: TGTGCCAGCAGCTCGCGGACAGGTCCAGATACGCAGTATTTT. V is TRBV7-1 and J is TRBJ2-3, with 7 nucleotides matching TRBD1. TRBV7-1 is an ORF, with its function uncertain. The junction had 4 bases not matched to a gene; V was cut back by 3 bases and J by 4 bases. The CDR3 runs to 14 residues.